These 29 T cell receptor beta chains came from one sample sequenced in a study of radiation and T cells in renal cell carcinoma. Time point indicated: blood 4 weeks post-SBRT, at nephrectomy. As for treatment: 15 Gy SBRT to primary tumor, nephrectomy 4 weeks later. Measured with immunoSEQ multiplex PCR; TCRdb has only the in-frame clones, and not every one. The data hold about 78,000 clones, with 80% to 90% observed a single time. The source was blood, collected from a patient whose treatment included radiotherapy and nephrectomy. The source is a woman in her 70s with renal cell carcinoma.

This clone appeared once. V usage is TRBV7-3 and J usage is TRBJ2-5; possibly TRBD1 for D (6 bases). Germline V lookup: CDR1 SGHTA, CDR2 FQGTGA. Trimming cost V 9 bases and J 5 bases, with 19 bases left between them. There are 14 residues in the CDR3. CDR3 in DNA: TGTGCCAGGCTTGGGGGACACCCAACGGAGACCCAGTACTTC. The encoded protein is CARLGGHPTETQYF.

The V and J genes are TRBV7-3 and TRBJ1-1; TRBD1 agrees at 7 bases. The V gene's germline CDR1 is SGHTA and CDR2 FQGTGA. This CDR3 comprises 14 residues. The J segment lost 5 bases and the V segment lost 5 bases, leaving 8 bases of the junction unmatched. CDR3 sequence reads: CASSVQGPGTEAFF. DNA for the CDR3: TGTGCCAGCAGCGTACAGGGGCCGGGGACTGAAGCTTTCTTT. The full variable domain, rest sourced from reference TRBV7-3 and TRBJ1-1, is GAGVSQTPSNKVTEKGKYVELRCDPISGHTALYWYRQSLGQGPEFLIYFQGTGAADDSGLPNDRFFAVRPEGSVSTLKIQRTERGDSAVYLCASSVQGPGTEAFFGQGTRLTVV.

The chain recombines TRBV7-9 with TRBJ1-1; no clear D. The germline V gene has CDR1 SEHNR and CDR2 FQNEAQ (reference sequence). Trimming shortened V by 2 bases and J by 8 bases, and 18 bases separated the two germline ends. This CDR3 comprises 15 residues. In nucleotides, the CDR3 is TGTGCCAGCAGCTTATTAGTAGGGAATGATGGCGAAGCTTTCTTT. Protein: CASSLLVGNDGEAFF. The complete variable domain, with remaining parts taken from reference TRBV7-9 and TRBJ1-1, reads DTGVSQNPRHKITKRGQNVTFRCDPISEHNRLYWYRQTLGQGPEFLTYFQNEAQLEKSRLLSDRFSAERPKGSFSTLEIQRTEQGDSAMYLCASSLLVGNDGEAFFGQGTRLTVV.

This chain uses TRBV7-3 with TRBJ2-1, with D perhaps TRBD2 (6 bases). CDR1 and CDR2 (germline): SGHTA, FQGTGA. V was clipped by 5 bases and J by 10 bases, with 18 bases between them. This CDR3 is built from 14 residues. This CDR3 is CASSNGTASREQFF. The CDR3 DNA is TGTGCCAGCAGCAACGGGACTGCCTCTAGGGAGCAGTTCTTC.

This chain links TRBV5-5 with TRBJ1-1, with D maybe TRBD1 (5 bases). Trimming cost V 2 bases and J 5 bases, with 13 bases left between them. Looked up from germline, CDR1 is SGHKS and CDR2 is YYEKEE (reference sequence). The CDR3 loop spans 14 amino acids. The CDR3 loop is CASSFGGARTEAFF. The CDR3 DNA reads as TGTGCCAGCAGCTTTGGAGGGGCCCGGACTGAAGCTTTCTTT.

V and J are TRBV11-2 and TRBJ1-1; D gene ambiguous. The V end lost 10 bases, the J end lost 3 bases, and 15 bases lay between the germline ends. The CDR3 consists of 13 residues. CDR1 and CDR2 from the germline V gene are SGHAT and FQNNGV. The CDR3 loop is CATRKRGDTEAFF. Here the CDR3 DNA reads TGTGCCACCCGGAAGCGGGGAGACACTGAAGCTTTCTTT.

This sequence joins TRBV11-3 and TRBJ2-3, with TRBD1 matching 9 bases. Germline CDR1 is SGHNT and CDR2 is YENEEA. The CDR3 spans 15 residues. V trimming: 1 base; J trimming: 3 bases; junction bases outside the gene matches: 2. CDR3 in DNA: TGTGCCAGCAGCTTAGGGACAGGGGCGACAGATACGCAGTATTTT. This sequence encodes CASSLGTGATDTQYF.

This chain connects TRBV4-1 to TRBJ2-1; D is ambiguous. The CDR3 covers 14 residues. V was clipped by 0 bases and J by 0 bases, with 3 bases between them. Germline V gives CDR1 MGHRA, CDR2 YSYEKL. CDR3 in amino acids: CASSQDTSYNEQFF. The CDR3 DNA reads as TGCGCCAGCAGCCAAGATACCTCCTACAATGAGCAGTTCTTC.

V usage is TRBV30 and J usage is TRBJ2-7; perhaps TRBD1 as D (6 bases). This CDR3 is built from 12 residues. Looked up from germline, CDR1 is GTSNPN and CDR2 is SVGIG (reference sequence). Trimming cost V 3 bases and J 5 bases, with 11 bases left between them. The CDR3, as DNA: TGTGCCTGGAGAAGGGGGTTCGACGAGCAGTACTTC. It codes for CAWRRGFDEQYF. The variable domain in full, with the rest retrieved from reference TRBV30 and TRBJ2-7, is SQTIHQWPATLVQPVGSPLSLECTVEGTSNPNLYWYRQAAGRGLQLLFYSVGIGQISSEVPQNLSASRPQDRQFILSSKKLLLSDSGFYLCAWRRGFDEQYFGPGTRLTVT.

CDR3 amino acids: CASRGGAPPYNEQFF. Here the CDR3 DNA reads TGTGCCAGCAGAGGGGGCGCACCCCCTTACAATGAGCAGTTCTTC. V gene TRBV6-6 combines with J gene TRBJ2-1, with 7 bases identical to TRBD1. J was trimmed by 4 bases and V by 6 bases; bases with no gene match: 9. This CDR3 is 15 amino acids long. Germline V lookup: CDR1 MNHNY, CDR2 SVGAGI (reference sequence).

The J gene is TRBJ1-2, the V gene TRBV4-2; D is perhaps TRBD1 (5 bases). Trimming pared 3 bases from V and 7 bases from J, leaving 18 bases between. The germline gives CDR1 LGHNA, CDR2 YNFKEQ. The CDR3 is 15 residues long. CDR3 sequence reads: CASSHLSGIQGGYTF. In nucleotides, the CDR3 is TGTGCCAGCAGCCACCTCTCGGGTATTCAGGGTGGCTACACCTTC.

This clone was detected only a few times. The chain has TRBV30 and TRBJ2-7, with a possible D match to TRBD2 (5 bases). CDR3 length: 12 residues. Germline lookup yields CDR1 GTSNPN and CDR2 SVGIG (reference sequence). V was trimmed by 1 base and J by 3 bases, leaving 7 bases between them. As DNA, the CDR3 is TGTGCCTGGAGTGGGACTCTCTACGAGCAGTACTTC. Amino acids: CAWSGTLYEQYF. The full variable domain, with the rest looked up from reference TRBV30 and TRBJ2-7, is SQTIHQWPATLVQPVGSPLSLECTVEGTSNPNLYWYRQAAGRGLQLLFYSVGIGQISSEVPQNLSASRPQDRQFILSSKKLLLSDSGFYLCAWSGTLYEQYFGPGTRLTVT.

The chain couples TRBV28 to TRBJ2-1; D call uncertain. V lost 4 bases and J 2 bases, leaving 15 bases between the germline ends. Germline loops: CDR1 MDHEN, CDR2 SYDVKM. The CDR3 runs to 16 residues. The CDR3 loop reads CASSSLGSSAYNEQFF. The CDR3 region has the DNA TGTGCCAGCAGTTCCCTAGGGTCATCGGCCTACAATGAGCAGTTCTTC.

This chain connects TRBV7-2 to TRBJ1-5; D is ambiguous. This CDR3 is 11 amino acids long. CDR1 SGHTA and CDR2 FQGNSA come from the germline V gene. Between the trimmed V and J ends, which lost 8 bases and 5 bases, there was a span of 7 bases. The chain's CDR3 is CASGPDQPQHF. DNA for the CDR3: TGTGCCAGCGGCCCCGATCAGCCCCAGCATTTT. Filled out from reference TRBV7-2 and TRBJ1-5, the complete variable domain reads GAGVSQSPSNKVTEKGKDVELRCDPISGHTALYWYRQSLGQGLEFLIYFQGNSAPDKSGLPSDRFSAERTGGSVSTLTIQRTQQEDSAVYLCASGPDQPQHFGDGTRLSIL.

The chain is built from TRBV6-1 and TRBJ1-1; weak D call: TRBD1 (5 bases). Germline V gene lookup returns CDR1 MNHNS and CDR2 SASEGT. This CDR3 contains 12 residues. V was trimmed by 3 bases and J by 8 bases, leaving 10 bases between them. The CDR3, as DNA: TGTGCCAGCAGTGAGCAGGGTTCGGAAGCTTTCTTT. Translating gives CASSEQGSEAFF.

The V gene is TRBV4-2, the J gene TRBJ1-4; D possibly corresponds to TRBD1 (6 bases). V lost 4 bases and J 0 bases, leaving 18 bases between the germline ends. The length of the CDR3 is 18 residues. Per the germline V gene, CDR1 is LGHNA and CDR2 is YNFKEQ. The CDR3 DNA is TGTGCCAGCAGCCCAAGAGGGGTCGGGGGCCCAACTAATGAAAAACTGTTTTTT. This encodes CASSPRGVGGPTNEKLFF.

This chain links TRBV19 with TRBJ1-1; maybe TRBD1 (5 bases). This CDR3 comprises 14 residues. Germline CDR1 reads LNHDA; CDR2 reads SQIVND (reference sequence). V lost 3 bases to trimming and J lost 5 bases, with 13 bases between them. The DNA of the CDR3 is TGTGCCAGTAGTATCACAAGGGGTACGACTGAAGCTTTCTTT. Amino acids: CASSITRGTTEAFF.

The CDR3 loop reads CASSQGTGTEQYF. DNA for the CDR3: TGTGCCAGCAGCCAAGGGACAGGGACCGAGCAGTACTTC. V and J are TRBV14 and TRBJ2-7; 8 nucleotides agree with TRBD1. The V segment lost 1 base and the J segment 6 bases; nucleotides outside the gene matches: 2. CDR3 length: 13 residues. Germline V CDR1 and CDR2: SGHDN, FVKESK.

V and J are TRBV7-3 and TRBJ2-3; possibly TRBD1 for D (5 bases). The CDR3 runs to 15 residues. V was clipped by 5 bases and J by 5 bases, with 17 bases between them. The germline CDR1 and CDR2 sequences are SGHTA and FQGTGA. CDR3: CASSPRRRTRDTQYF. DNA for the CDR3: TGTGCCAGCAGCCCCCGAAGAAGGACAAGAGATACGCAGTATTTT.

The rearrangement links TRBV6-5 to TRBJ1-4; the D gene is possibly TRBD1 (5 bases). Germline CDR1 MNHEY, CDR2 SVGAGI. This CDR3 contains 14 residues. V shed 5 bases and J shed 5 bases, with 12 bases lying between them. This CDR3 reads CASSDSTTNEKLFF. The CDR3 bases are TGTGCCAGCAGTGACAGCACCACGAATGAAAAACTGTTTTTT.

The CDR3 bases are TGTGCCCCCGAGGATACGCAGTATTTT. It codes for CAPEDTQYF. The chain uses TRBV21-1 and TRBJ2-3; the DNA was not compared with TRBD2, the D call given in the table. TRBV21-1 corresponds to a pseudogene. This CDR3 has 9 amino acids.

This chain uses TRBV6-5 with TRBJ1-2; 11 bases line up with TRBD1. CDR1 and CDR2 (germline): MNHEY, SVGAGI. This CDR3 contains 13 residues. The V and J ends lost 6 bases and 8 bases, in that order; junction bases with no gene match: 5. The CDR3 spells CASSHRTGGGYTF. In nucleotides, the CDR3 is TGTGCCAGCAGCCACCGGACAGGGGGCGGCTACACCTTC.

This CDR3 reads CASSLLAGAGNEQFF. DNA for the CDR3: TGCGCCAGCAGCTTGTTAGCGGGGGCAGGCAATGAGCAGTTCTTC. The chain has TRBV5-1 and TRBJ2-1; 9 nucleotides agree with TRBD2. Germline V gene sequence: CDR1 SGHRS, CDR2 YFSETQ. The CDR3 is 15 residues long. V shed 1 base, J shed 6 bases, and the junction held 5 bases outside the gene matches. The full variable domain, in which reference TRBV5-1 and TRBJ2-1 provide the parts outside the CDR3, is KAGVTQTPRYLIKTRGQQVTLSCSPISGHRSVSWYQQTPGQGLQFLFEYFSETQRNKGNFPGRFSGRQFSNSRSEMNVSTLELGDSALYLCASSLLAGAGNEQFFGPGTRLTVL.

The V gene is TRBV28, the J gene TRBJ1-2; TRBD1 is a possible D gene (6 bases). Germline V lookup: CDR1 MDHEN, CDR2 SYDVKM. The CDR3 sequence is 13 residues long. The V and J ends lost 7 bases and 7 bases respectively, with 16 bases between them. The chain's CDR3 is CASTLGGLGGYTF. The CDR3 DNA follows: TGTGCCAGCACCCTAGGGGGTCTCGGTGGCTACACCTTC.

The V call is TRBV6-5, the J call TRBJ2-5; D may be TRBD2 (6 bases). Germline lookup yields CDR1 MNHEY and CDR2 SVGAGI. The CDR3 covers 15 residues. The V end was cut by 6 bases, the J end by 0 bases, with 14 bases between. The CDR3 nucleotides are TGTGCCAGCAGGGTAAGCGGCGGGGACCAAGAGACCCAGTACTTC. It specifies CASRVSGGDQETQYF.

The chain has TRBV21-1 and TRBJ2-4; the table's D gene call, TRBD2, was not cross checked with the DNA. TRBV21-1 is tagged as a pseudogene. The CDR3 covers 16 residues. CDR3 DNA sequence: TGTGCCAGCAGCAAAGTTTGTGGTCGGGCCAAAAACATTCAGTACTTC. Its translation is CASSKVCGRAKNIQYF.

This clone was seen more than once but under ten times. This rearrangement joins TRBV6-5 to TRBJ1-1, with TRBD1 identical over 8 bases. After removal of 5 bases from V and 0 bases from J, the junction contained 2 bases not matched to a gene. The CDR3 runs 14 residues. Germline CDR1 and CDR2: MNHEY and SVGAGI. CDR3: CASSRTGLNTEAFF. In DNA form, the CDR3 reads TGTGCCAGCAGTCGGACAGGGTTGAACACTGAAGCTTTCTTT.

The chain combines TRBV9 with TRBJ1-3, with D perhaps matching TRBD1 (5 bases). V was cut by 0 bases and J by 2 bases, with 9 bases left in between. Germline V CDR1 and CDR2: SGDLS, YYNGEE. The CDR3 is 15 residues long. CDR3 in amino acids: CASSVGGYAGNTIYF. The CDR3, as DNA: TGTGCCAGCAGCGTAGGGGGGTATGCTGGAAACACCATATATTTT. Drawing the rest from reference TRBV9 and TRBJ1-3, the complete variable domain is DSGVTQTPKHLITATGQRVTLRCSPRSGDLSVYWYQQSLDQGLQFLIQYYNGEERAKGNILERFSAQQFPDLHSELNLSSLELGDSALYFCASSVGGYAGNTIYFGEGSWLTVV.

The chain couples TRBV7-9 to TRBJ2-3; D perhaps matches TRBD2 (5 bases). This CDR3 region has 16 residues. Germline-derived CDR1 and CDR2 are SEHNR and FQNEAQ (reference sequence). Trimming stripped 2 bases from V and 4 bases from J, with 16 bases between. CDR3 nucleotides: TGTGCCAGCAGCTTACTGGGGTCCATCGGGGCAGATACGCAGTATTTT. Protein product: CASSLLGSIGADTQYF. Full variable domain (rest looked up from reference TRBV7-9 and TRBJ2-3): DTGVSQNPRHKITKRGQNVTFRCDPISEHNRLYWYRQTLGQGPEFLTYFQNEAQLEKSRLLSDRFSAERPKGSFSTLEIQRTEQGDSAMYLCASSLLGSIGADTQYFGPGTRLTVL.